The 21 T cell receptor beta chains below come from one sample, sequenced in a study of T cell responses to AZD1222 COVID-19 vaccine. Profiled with immunoSEQ multiplex PCR; TCRdb holds only in-frame clones, not every one. In the table there are 120,000 or so clones, about 85% of which are singletons. This material consisted of peripheral blood, taken on day 0 of AZD1222 vaccination. These TCRs come from an adult in good health.

This sequence joins TRBV5-1 and TRBJ2-1; the D gene is possibly TRBD2 (7 bases). Between the trimmed V and J ends, which lost 0 bases and 9 bases, there was a span of 19 bases. The CDR3 sequence is 16 residues long. The germline V gene encodes CDR1 SGHRS and CDR2 YFSETQ. DNA for the CDR3: TGCGCCAGCAGCTTGGCCCTAGGAGGGGGGGTAGGTGAGCAGTTCTTC. Translation gives CASSLALGGGVGEQFF.

J is TRBJ1-2 and V is TRBV6-2 or TRBV6-3; TRBD1 matches at 11 bases. Trimming at V came to 0 bases and at J to 4 bases, leaving 1 base not matched to a gene. The CDR3 has 15 amino acids. The germline V gene has CDR1 MNHEY and CDR2 SVGEGT. The CDR3 loop reads CASSYSGTGGYGYTF. The CDR3 nucleotides are TGTGCCAGCAGTTACTCCGGGACAGGGGGCTATGGCTACACCTTC.

The chain links TRBV7-9 to TRBJ1-2, with D maybe TRBD1 (6 bases). Germline V gene sequence: CDR1 SEHNR, CDR2 FQNEAQ (reference sequence). CDR3 length: 13 residues. Trimming pared 2 bases from V and 4 bases from J, leaving 8 bases between. CDR3 coding DNA: TGTGCCAGCAGCTTAACGACAGGCTATGGCTACACCTTC. Translating gives CASSLTTGYGYTF.

The V call is TRBV28, the J call TRBJ1-5; no firm D call. Germline CDR1 is MDHEN and CDR2 is SYDVKM. This CDR3 is built from 15 residues. Trimming removed 8 bases at V and 2 bases at J, with 16 bases between. CDR3 DNA: TGTGCCAGCTTCGGCAGGACGGCTGGCAATCAGCCCCAGCATTTT. Amino acids: CASFGRTAGNQPQHF. Combining the CDR3 with reference TRBV28 and TRBJ1-5 gives the whole variable domain DVKVTQSSRYLVKRTGEKVFLECVQDMDHENMFWYRQDPGLGLRLIYFSYDVKMKEKGDIPEGYSVSREKKERFSLILESASTNQTSMYLCASFGRTAGNQPQHFGDGTRLSIL.

CDR3 sequence (DNA): TGCGCCAGCAGCAAGGGACGGAATGAGCAGTTCTTC. Its protein is CASSKGRNEQFF. V usage is TRBV4-1 and J usage is TRBJ2-1; D tentatively fits TRBD1 or TRBD2 (5 bases each). The germline V gene has CDR1 MGHRA and CDR2 YSYEKL. Deletions cut 5 bases from V and 7 bases from J, with 9 bases between. This CDR3 comprises 12 residues.

This chain connects TRBV28 to TRBJ2-5, with TRBD2 identical over 14 bases. Germline CDR1 reads MDHEN; CDR2 reads SYDVKM. With V trimmed by 7 bases and J by 4 bases, 14 bases remained unmatched. The CDR3 covers 18 residues. CDR3 residues: CASKPVGTSGGRLETQYF. CDR3 nucleotides: TGTGCCAGCAAGCCCGTAGGGACTAGCGGGGGTCGACTAGAGACCCAGTACTTC.

The chain combines TRBV7-2 with TRBJ1-3; D unresolved. The V end was cut by 1 base, the J end by 6 bases, with 16 bases between. From germline, CDR1 is SGHTA and CDR2 FQGNSA. The CDR3 runs 16 residues. DNA of the CDR3: TGTGCCAGCAGCTTAGTGGGGAGCATATTCGCAAACACCATATATTTT. Amino acid sequence: CASSLVGSIFANTIYF.

This chain connects TRBV10-3 to TRBJ2-7; 9 nucleotides match TRBD1. CDR3 size: 14 residues. The V segment lost 6 bases and the J segment 7 bases; nucleotides outside the gene matches: 10. CDR1 is ENHRY, CDR2 SYGVKD, per germline. The CDR3 loop is CAISPGQGLVEQYF. DNA for the CDR3: TGTGCCATCAGCCCGGGACAGGGCCTTGTGGAGCAGTACTTC.

V and J are TRBV9 and TRBJ1-6; D perhaps matches TRBD1 (6 bases). Looked up from germline, CDR1 is SGDLS and CDR2 is YYNGEE. Trimming removed 4 bases from V and 4 bases from J, with 9 bases in between. The CDR3 runs 14 residues. For the CDR3, the DNA is TGTGCCAGCAGCTTTGGACAGTATAATTCACCCCTCCACTTT. Protein: CASSFGQYNSPLHF.

The rearrangement joins TRBV15 to TRBJ2-3; 11 bases map to TRBD2. CDR1 LNHNV and CDR2 YYDKDF come from the germline V gene (reference sequence). This CDR3 is 16 amino acids long. The J segment lost 0 bases and the V segment lost 5 bases, leaving 4 bases of the junction unmatched. Written as DNA, the CDR3 is TGTGCCACCAGCGGAGGGACTAGCGGAAGCACAGATACGCAGTATTTT. Encoded protein: CATSGGTSGSTDTQYF.

The chain combines TRBV7-7 with TRBJ1-3; D unresolved. CDR1 is SSHAT and CDR2 is FNYEAQ in the germline V gene (reference sequence). This CDR3 has 14 amino acids. The ends were cut back, 0 bases at V and 4 bases at J, with 7 bases in the middle. CDR3 loop: CASSLAGSGNTIYF. The CDR3, as DNA: TGTGCCAGCAGCTTAGCAGGGAGCGGAAACACCATATATTTT.

The chain uses TRBV9 and TRBJ2-2; D is unclear. Looked up from germline, CDR1 is SGDLS and CDR2 is YYNGEE. CDR3 length: 16 amino acids. V was shortened by 0 bases and J by 0 bases, with 9 bases between the two germline ends. The CDR3 loop is CASSVAGSSNTGELFF. The CDR3 nucleotides are TGTGCCAGCAGCGTAGCTGGCAGTTCGAACACCGGGGAGCTGTTTTTT.

This clone was recorded a few times. The rearrangement links TRBV7-2 to TRBJ2-7; TRBD2 might be the D (5 bases). The CDR3 is 14 residues long. CDR1 is SGHTA, CDR2 FQGNSA, per germline. Trimming took 4 bases from V and 3 from J, leaving 13 bases between them. This CDR3 is CASSSDPGSYEQYF. The CDR3 DNA reads TGTGCCAGCAGCTCCGATCCGGGGAGCTACGAGCAGTACTTC.

This clone was counted a single time. The chain links TRBV7-9 to TRBJ2-3; TRBD2 matches 9 bases. CDR1 SEHNR and CDR2 FQNEAQ come from the germline V gene (reference sequence). This CDR3 spans 15 amino acids. V lost 10 bases to trimming and J lost 4 bases; unmatched junction nucleotides: 12. The DNA for the CDR3 is TGTGCCAACTCAAAGGGAGCGGGGGGTGCAGATACGCAGTATTTT. It translates to CANSKGAGGADTQYF.

In DNA form, the CDR3 reads TGTGCCAGCAGCGTTGAGGGAGGGAACGAGCAGTACTTC. Protein sequence: CASSVEGGNEQYF. The chain links TRBV9 to TRBJ2-7; 7 positions agree with TRBD2. CDR3 length: 13 residues. CDR1 and CDR2 (germline): SGDLS, YYNGEE. With 2 bases clipped from V and 5 bases from J, the junction kept 4 bases outside the gene matches.

CDR3 sequence reads: CASSLDLYEQYF. CDR3 DNA: TGTGCCAGCAGTTTGGATCTTTACGAGCAGTACTTC. The chain carries TRBV28 and TRBJ2-7; no clear D. The V end was cut by 3 bases, the J end by 4 bases, with 7 bases between. This CDR3 spans 12 amino acids. Looked up from germline, CDR1 is MDHEN and CDR2 is SYDVKM.

CDR3 in amino acids: CASSYGVGSYEQYF. The CDR3 bases are TGTGCCAGCAGTTACGGTGTTGGATCCTACGAGCAGTACTTC. V is TRBV6-5 and J is TRBJ2-7; D uncertain. CDR3 size: 14 residues. Germline CDR1 MNHEY, CDR2 SVGAGI. V was shortened by 2 bases and J by 1 base, with 9 bases between the two germline ends.

A note on this clone: Other DNA sequences of this sample code for an identical CDR3. The chain combines TRBV4-1 with TRBJ1-5, with D possibly matching TRBD1 (5 bases). Germline CDR1 MGHRA, CDR2 YSYEKL. Between the trimmed V and J ends, which lost 3 bases and 5 bases, there was a span of 8 bases. CDR3 size: 13 residues. The CDR3 nucleotides are TGCGCCAGCAGCCAGCAGGGTGATCAGCCCCAGCATTTT. This codes for CASSQQGDQPQHF.

This chain connects TRBV19 to TRBJ2-7; 8 bases line up with TRBD2. The germline V gene encodes CDR1 LNHDA and CDR2 SQIVND (reference sequence). The junction had 9 bases not matched to a gene; V was cut back by 2 bases and J by 3 bases. The length of the CDR3 is 16 residues. CDR3 sequence: CASSISPGLGFYEQYF. The CDR3 coding sequence is TGTGCCAGTAGTATATCACCGGGACTAGGATTCTACGAGCAGTACTTC.

This chain connects TRBV7-9 to TRBJ1-2, with 12 bases fitting TRBD1. Germline lookup yields CDR1 SEHNR and CDR2 FQNEAQ (reference sequence). This CDR3 comprises 15 residues. The V segment lost 5 bases and the J segment 7 bases; nucleotides outside the gene matches: 8. CDR3 in DNA: TGTGCCAGCAGCCGCGGGACAGGGGGCTTGGGTGGCTACACCTTC. Its translation is CASSRGTGGLGGYTF. Drawing the rest from reference TRBV7-9 and TRBJ1-2, the complete variable domain is DTGVSQNPRHKITKRGQNVTFRCDPISEHNRLYWYRQTLGQGPEFLTYFQNEAQLEKSRLLSDRFSAERPKGSFSTLEIQRTEQGDSAMYLCASSRGTGGLGGYTFGSGTRLTVV.

This sequence joins TRBV4-1 and TRBJ1-5, with D possibly TRBD1 on 6 matching bases. Germline loops: CDR1 MGHRA, CDR2 YSYEKL. The CDR3 is made up of 15 amino acids. V was clipped by 2 bases and J by 7 bases, with 15 bases between them. CDR3 residues: CASSQRGGLDQPQHF. For the CDR3, the DNA is TGCGCCAGCAGCCAAAGGGGGGGCTTAGACCAGCCCCAGCATTTT.